These 20 T cell receptor beta chains were sequenced from one sample in a study of beta chain features in type 1 diabetes. The authors reverse transcribed all of the isolated RNA, so sequencing captured expressed TCRB transcripts. Repertoires were generated with immunoSEQ multiplex PCR, while TCRdb's copy carries only in-frame clones and drops some. Found here are 860,000 or so clones, about 17% of them singletons; the top ten hold 0.023%. The sequencing input was naive CD4+ T cells from blood. These receptors were collected from a woman aged 18-29 years in good health.

As concerns this clone: Other DNA sequences within the sample encode an identical CDR3. The V call is TRBV28, the J call TRBJ2-7; 9 bases agree with TRBD1. In germline, CDR1 is MDHEN, CDR2 SYDVKM. J lost 1 base, V lost 6 bases, and 4 bases had no gene match. The CDR3 consists of 14 residues. The CDR3 protein is CASRSGTGSYEQYF. The CDR3 DNA is TGTGCCAGCAGGTCCGGGACAGGGTCCTACGAGCAGTACTTC.

J is TRBJ2-7 and V is TRBV7-2; 9 nucleotides match TRBD1. Germline trimming cut 6 bases from V and 3 bases from J; bases unmatched to any gene: 6. The germline V gene encodes CDR1 SGHTA and CDR2 FQGNSA. This CDR3 has 14 residues. The CDR3: CASSKTGGNYEQYF. In nucleotides, the CDR3 is TGTGCCAGCAGTAAGACAGGGGGTAACTACGAGCAGTACTTC.

This chain joins TRBV29-1 and TRBJ1-1, with a possible D match to TRBD1 (5 bases). Trimming left V 4 bases short and J 1 base short, with 10 bases between. The germline gives CDR1 SQVTM, CDR2 ANQGSEA. The CDR3 is 13 amino acids. The CDR3: CSVASQANTEAFF. The CDR3 DNA reads as TGCAGCGTTGCTTCACAGGCGAACACTGAAGCTTTCTTT.

This clone was found a few times. The chain combines TRBV7-9 with TRBJ2-4, with 8 positions matching TRBD1. V shed 5 bases and J 5 bases; nucleotides not matched to a gene: 8. The CDR3 runs 15 residues. Per the germline V gene, CDR1 is SEHNR and CDR2 is FQNEAQ (reference sequence). The CDR3 nucleotides read TGTGCCAGCAGCGCAGCAGGGGGCTTGCAAAACATTCAGTACTTC. It is translated as CASSAAGGLQNIQYF.

A remark on this clone: This sample includes further DNA sequences coding for the same CDR3. CDR3 loop: CASSIQETQYF. Here the CDR3 DNA reads TGTGCCAGCAGTATTCAAGAGACCCAGTACTTC. The V gene is TRBV28, the J gene TRBJ2-5; no definite D call. There are 11 residues in the CDR3. Germline CDR1 is MDHEN and CDR2 is SYDVKM. Between the trimmed V and J ends, which lost 5 bases and 2 bases, there was a span of 3 bases.

This clone was found a few times. V is TRBV7-9 and J is TRBJ2-2; a weak D match, TRBD2 (5 bases). The germline CDR1 and CDR2 sequences are SEHNR and FQNEAQ (reference sequence). The V end lost 5 bases, the J end lost 5 bases, and 15 bases lay between the germline ends. This CDR3 has 15 amino acids. CDR3 nucleotides: TGTGCCAGCAGCCAGGTGCCGGGATATACCGGGGAGCTGTTTTTT. Protein: CASSQVPGYTGELFF.

J is TRBJ1-2 and V is TRBV20-1, with a tentative D call TRBD1 (6 bases). Germline V lookup: CDR1 DFQATT, CDR2 SNEGSKA (reference sequence). V was shortened by 0 bases and J by 12 bases, with 11 bases between the two germline ends. The CDR3 runs 11 residues. CDR3 in DNA: TGCAGTGCTAGAGATCGGGGGGCCGACACCTTC. This sequence encodes CSARDRGADTF.

This clone was counted only a few times. The chain recombines TRBV6-5 with TRBJ2-3; 7 bases are shared with TRBD1. The CDR3 spans 14 residues. CDR1 and CDR2 from the germline V gene are MNHEY and SVGAGI. Losses at the gene ends were 4 bases for V and 6 bases for J; bases not matched to a gene: 7. The CDR3, as DNA: TGTGCCAGCAGTTCGCGACAGGGCAGGGATACGCAGTATTTT. Protein sequence: CASSSRQGRDTQYF.

This clone has a count of ten or more. The CDR3 region has the DNA TGCGCCAGCAGCAGAGGACACGACTACAATGAGCAGTTCTTC. This gives the protein CASSRGHDYNEQFF. The chain joins TRBV4-3 to TRBJ2-1; D might be TRBD1 (5 bases). Germline assignment: CDR1 LGHNA and CDR2 YSLEER. The CDR3 is 14 amino acids. V lost 5 bases, J lost 3 bases, and 11 bases lay in between.

The sample holds a few counts of this clone. CDR3 sequence: CASKGNYNEQFF. The DNA for the CDR3 is TGTGCCAGTAAGGGCAACTACAATGAGCAGTTCTTC. The gene calls are TRBV19 and TRBJ2-1; D is unclear. Germline values: CDR1 LNHDA, CDR2 SQIVND (reference sequence). The CDR3 covers 12 residues. Deletions cut 7 bases from V and 3 bases from J, with 7 bases between.

This clone was counted a few times. The rearrangement joins TRBV25-1 to TRBJ1-1; D not resolved. CDR3 length equals 14 residues. Looked up from germline, CDR1 is MGHDK and CDR2 is SYGVNS. Trimming removed 4 bases from V and 4 bases from J, with 13 bases in between. In DNA form, the CDR3 reads TGTGCCAGCAGTGGATACTCAAGCACCACTGAAGCTTTCTTT. The encoded protein is CASSGYSSTTEAFF.

This clone was seen a few times. The chain links TRBV6-1 to TRBJ1-2, with D maybe TRBD1 (6 bases). With 6 bases removed from V and 4 bases from J, the gap between germline ends came to 15 bases. CDR1 MNHNS and CDR2 SASEGT come from the germline V gene. The CDR3 is 14 residues long. The CDR3 sequence: CASSRTDRSYGYTF. The CDR3 coding sequence is TGTGCCAGCAGCAGGACCGACAGGTCCTATGGCTACACCTTC.

The chain links TRBV6-6 to TRBJ2-1; TRBD1 aligns across 9 bases. Germline trimming cut 6 bases from V and 8 bases from J; bases unmatched to any gene: 8. Germline loops: CDR1 MNHNY, CDR2 SVGAGI (reference sequence). This CDR3 comprises 14 residues. The CDR3 region has the DNA TGTGCCAGCAGGCCGGGACAGGGAGAATATGAGCAGTTCTTC. Encoded protein: CASRPGQGEYEQFF.

The J gene is TRBJ2-3, the V gene TRBV18; 8 nucleotides match TRBD1. The trim removed 4 bases at V and 2 bases at J, leaving 14 bases unmatched. The CDR3 runs to 18 residues. Germline V CDR1 and CDR2: KGHSH, LQKENI. CDR3 bases: TGTGCCAGCTCACAATCCGGGACAGGAAGCCTCATCACAGATACGCAGTATTTT. Translated: CASSQSGTGSLITDTQYF.

This clone turned up a few times. The CDR3 is CASSARPGTGGSSGYTF. CDR3 sequence (DNA): TGTGCCAGCAGTGCTCGTCCCGGGACAGGGGGTTCCAGCGGCTACACCTTC. The V call is TRBV6-1, the J call TRBJ1-2; 11 bases align to TRBD1. The CDR3 spans 17 residues. Looked up from germline, CDR1 is MNHNS and CDR2 is SASEGT. V lost 4 bases to trimming and J lost 8 bases; unmatched junction nucleotides: 15.

The chain employs TRBV6-5 and TRBJ2-7, with TRBD2 identical over 12 bases. Germline CDR1 MNHEY, CDR2 SVGAGI. CDR3 size: 14 residues. The J segment lost 6 bases and the V segment lost 5 bases, leaving 5 bases of the junction unmatched. CDR3 sequence: CASSQGLAGREQYF. The DNA of the CDR3 is TGTGCCAGCAGTCAAGGACTAGCGGGACGCGAGCAGTACTTC.

The chain has TRBV6-1 and TRBJ1-5; D is uncertain. Germline values: CDR1 MNHNS, CDR2 SASEGT. Trimming took 2 bases from V and 6 from J, leaving 8 bases between them. This CDR3 contains 13 residues. CDR3 protein: CASSERSSQPQHF. DNA of the CDR3: TGTGCCAGCAGTGAAAGATCATCTCAGCCCCAGCATTTT.

The sample holds a few counts of this clone. The genes are TRBV28 and TRBJ2-1; 8 positions match TRBD1. Germline V CDR1 and CDR2: MDHEN, SYDVKM. With V trimmed by 6 bases and J by 4 bases, 5 bases remained unmatched. The CDR3 loop spans 14 amino acids. The CDR3 spells CASRTRGPYNEQFF. CDR3 nucleotide sequence: TGTGCCAGCAGGACCAGGGGGCCTTACAATGAGCAGTTCTTC.

The chain employs TRBV6-6 and TRBJ2-1; D is unclear. This CDR3 spans 16 amino acids. The V gene's germline CDR1 is MNHNY and CDR2 SVGAGI (reference sequence). V lost 6 bases and J lost 6, with 21 bases in between. Here the CDR3 DNA reads TGTGCCAGCAGACCTACCGGAGTAGATTGGGGCAATGAGCAGTTCTTC. Its translation is CASRPTGVDWGNEQFF.

The rearrangement joins TRBV9 to TRBJ2-6; possibly TRBD1 for D (6 bases). The CDR3 has 18 residues. The germline CDR1 and CDR2 sequences are SGDLS and YYNGEE. V was trimmed by 4 bases and J by 0 bases, leaving 17 bases between them. The CDR3 sequence: CASSTGQFGSSGANVLTF. For the CDR3, the DNA is TGTGCCAGCAGCACAGGACAGTTTGGGAGCTCTGGGGCCAACGTCCTGACTTTC.